This passage covers 29 T cell receptor beta chains from one sample sequenced in a study of T cell repertoires in cytomegalovirus infection. Each CDR3 protein is one row after TCRdb ran MiXCR on the reads. The sample lists about 320,000 distinct CDR3 sequences, 8% to 10% occurring once. The sample comprised PBMCs. These TCRs come from a human donor in good health (CMV status not recorded). Some clones in this sample may be carry-over from other donors' samples.

This clonotype was detected many times. The V and J genes are TRBV28 and TRBJ2-7; 7 nucleotides line up with TRBD2. The CDR3 extends over 14 amino acids. Germline assignment: CDR1 MDHEN and CDR2 SYDVKM. V trimming: 3 bases; J trimming: 5 bases; junction bases outside the gene matches: 7. The CDR3 loop reads CASSFWRTSNEQYF. CDR3 nucleotides: TGTGCCAGCAGTTTCTGGAGGACTAGTAACGAGCAGTACTTC.

The sample holds many counts of this clonotype. The rearrangement links TRBV12-3 or TRBV12-4 to TRBJ1-5; D remains unclear. The CDR3 length is 13 residues. Trimming stripped 5 bases from V and 11 bases from J, with 16 bases between. The CDR3 loop is CASSPGSPSAQHF. In DNA form, the CDR3 reads TGTGCCAGCAGTCCCGGGTCCCCTTCAGCCCAGCATTTT.

In this sample, this clonotype turned up many times. The V call is TRBV19, the J call TRBJ2-7; TRBD1 matches 7 bases. CDR1 LNHDA and CDR2 SQIVND come from the germline V gene (reference sequence). The CDR3 is made up of 15 amino acids. Trimming removed 6 bases from V and 4 bases from J; junction bases left unmatched: 12. The DNA of the CDR3 is TGTGCCAGTAGCCTGCCCGGGACAGCTAGTTACGAGCAGTACTTC. It translates to CASSLPGTASYEQYF.

This clonotype was recorded at least ten times. V is TRBV6-5 and J is TRBJ2-7, with D perhaps being TRBD1 or TRBD2 (5 bases each). Trimming took 2 bases from V and 5 from J, leaving 16 bases between them. The CDR3 spans 15 residues. Germline CDR1 and CDR2: MNHEY and SVGAGI. CDR3 protein: CASSYSAGAIHEQYF. DNA for the CDR3: TGTGCCAGCAGTTACAGTGCCGGGGCGATCCACGAGCAGTACTTC.

The J gene is TRBJ2-7, the V gene TRBV7-2; 7 positions agree with TRBD2. CDR3 size: 15 residues. V was clipped by 6 bases and J by 3 bases; unmatched bases: 11. Germline values: CDR1 SGHTA, CDR2 FQGNSA. DNA for the CDR3: TGTGCCAGCAGAATAGCCGGTAGGGAGGGCTACGAGCAGTACTTC. Amino acids: CASRIAGREGYEQYF.

This clonotype was recorded many times. The rearrangement uses TRBV6-5 and TRBJ1-6; TRBD1 agrees at 8 bases. The CDR3 is 17 residues long. Per the germline V gene, CDR1 is MNHEY and CDR2 is SVGAGI. The J segment lost 7 bases and the V segment lost 6 bases, leaving 14 bases of the junction unmatched. CDR3 sequence: CASSPMAGGQENSPLHF. CDR3 nucleotide sequence: TGTGCCAGCAGCCCCATGGCCGGGGGACAGGAGAATTCACCCCTCCACTTT.

This clonotype came up many times. The chain combines TRBV20-1 with TRBJ2-1, with no clear D. The V and J ends lost 2 bases and 6 bases respectively, with 11 bases between them. This CDR3 comprises 13 residues. CDR1 is DFQATT, CDR2 SNEGSKA, per germline (reference sequence). The DNA for the CDR3 is TGCAGTGCTAGATATCATGGAAGCAATGAGCAGTTCTTC. Translated, it gives CSARYHGSNEQFF.

This clonotype was counted many times. This chain connects TRBV7-2 to TRBJ1-4, with 7 bases identical to TRBD1. Germline V lookup: CDR1 SGHTA, CDR2 FQGNSA. V lost 5 bases and J lost 3; bases outside the gene matches: 6. This CDR3 spans 15 amino acids. The CDR3 loop is CASSPRQGSNEKLFF. As DNA, the CDR3 is TGTGCCAGCAGCCCCCGACAGGGCTCTAATGAAAAACTGTTTTTT.

This clonotype appeared a few times. The gene calls are TRBV9 and TRBJ1-6, with TRBD1 matching 10 bases. The trim removed 3 bases at V and 7 bases at J, leaving 4 bases unmatched. This CDR3 region has 15 residues. Per the germline V gene, CDR1 is SGDLS and CDR2 is YYNGEE. The CDR3 DNA reads as TGTGCCAGCAGCGCCGGACAGGGGGACAATTCACCCCTCCACTTT. It yields the protein CASSAGQGDNSPLHF.

This clonotype was picked up a small number of times. CDR3 sequence reads: CASTLLASGVNEQFF. The CDR3 DNA reads as TGTGCCAGCACTCTCCTAGCTTCCGGGGTCAATGAGCAGTTCTTC. This chain connects TRBV2 to TRBJ2-1; possibly TRBD2 for D (5 bases). Trimming removed 7 bases at V and 6 bases at J, with 19 bases between. The germline gives CDR1 SNHLY, CDR2 FYNNEI. This CDR3 has 15 residues.

This clonotype was seen more than once but under ten times. The V call is TRBV27, the J call TRBJ1-1; no reliable D call. The V and J ends lost 2 bases and 6 bases respectively, with 10 bases between them. The CDR3 runs to 13 residues. The germline V gene encodes CDR1 MNHEY and CDR2 SMNVEV (reference sequence). The CDR3 region has the DNA TGTGCCAGCAGTTTACCCGGAAAATCTGAAGCTTTCTTT. Translating gives CASSLPGKSEAFF.

Only a few counts were recorded for this clonotype. The V gene is TRBV28, the J gene TRBJ1-4, with D perhaps matching TRBD1 (6 bases). The germline V and J ends were trimmed by 5 bases and 8 bases, with 15 bases remaining between them. There are 14 residues in the CDR3. Germline V gene lookup returns CDR1 MDHEN and CDR2 SYDVKM. CDR3 coding DNA: TGTGCCAGCAGTATAACAGGGTCCGGAGAAAAACTGTTTTTT. As protein: CASSITGSGEKLFF.

This clonotype was recorded a few times. V is TRBV12-3 or TRBV12-4 and J is TRBJ2-6; weak D call: TRBD1 (5 bases). CDR3 length: 14 residues. Trimming removed 0 bases at V and 8 bases at J, with 8 bases between. DNA for the CDR3: TGTGCCAGCAGTTTAGCGTCAGGGTCCAACGTCCTGACTTTC. Translating gives CASSLASGSNVLTF.

The CDR3: CASSARTVNTDTQYF. CDR3 nucleotides: TGTGCCAGCAGTGCAAGGACGGTAAACACAGATACGCAGTATTTT. The chain couples TRBV6-1 to TRBJ2-3, with no clear D. The CDR3 spans 15 residues. Trimming pared 4 bases from V and 2 bases from J, leaving 13 bases between. Germline V CDR1 and CDR2: MNHNS, SASEGT.

V gene TRBV5-1 combines with J gene TRBJ1-1, with D hard to call. V was cut by 0 bases and J by 0 bases, with 6 bases left in between. The CDR3 spans 14 residues. Germline CDR1 is SGHRS and CDR2 is YFSETQ. CDR3 amino acids: CASSLGVLNTEAFF. In DNA form, the CDR3 reads TGCGCCAGCAGCTTGGGGGTACTGAACACTGAAGCTTTCTTT.

This clonotype appeared a few times. The chain uses TRBV25-1 and TRBJ1-2; D is unclear. Trimming shortened V by 0 bases and J by 0 bases, and 17 bases separated the two germline ends. Per germline, CDR1 MGHDK and CDR2 SYGVNS. This CDR3 contains 18 residues. This CDR3 reads CASSEYIRGGPPNYGYTF. DNA of the CDR3: TGTGCCAGCAGTGAATATATTCGGGGAGGGCCACCTAACTATGGCTACACCTTC.

This clonotype was observed at least ten times. V and J are TRBV7-8 and TRBJ1-2; 8 bases map to TRBD1. From germline, CDR1 is SGHVS and CDR2 FQNEAQ. This CDR3 region has 15 residues. Trimming took 1 base from V and 5 from J; bases not matched to a gene: 6. CDR3 protein: CASSLGGTGSYGYTF. For the CDR3, the DNA is TGTGCCAGCAGCTTAGGGGGGACAGGTTCTTATGGCTACACCTTC.

The chain joins TRBV7-8 to TRBJ2-5, with D unresolved. The CDR3 spans 16 residues. Germline V gene sequence: CDR1 SGHVS, CDR2 FQNEAQ. The germline V and J ends were trimmed by 2 bases and 5 bases, with 18 bases remaining between them. The CDR3 region is CASSLRRTTEGETQYF. Here the CDR3 DNA reads TGTGCCAGCAGCTTAAGAAGGACGACCGAAGGGGAGACCCAGTACTTC.

This clonotype has a count of ten or more. This rearrangement joins TRBV7-6 to TRBJ2-1; no clear D. Per germline, CDR1 SGHVS and CDR2 FNYEAQ. Trimming cost V 4 bases and J 8 bases, with 9 bases left between them. CDR3 length equals 12 residues. CDR3 sequence: CASSSNTDEQFF. The CDR3 nucleotides are TGTGCCAGCAGCTCCAATACGGATGAGCAGTTCTTC.

This clonotype was found many times. The rearrangement joins TRBV5-6 to TRBJ1-6; D is unresolved. Germline V gives CDR1 SGHDT, CDR2 YYEEEE. The CDR3 covers 15 residues. The ends were cut back, 1 base at V and 10 bases at J, with 15 bases in the middle. The CDR3 DNA is TGTGCCAGCAGCTTGAATTCAGGTTCGAACTCACCCCTCCACTTT. The encoded protein is CASSLNSGSNSPLHF. The entire variable domain, with the rest obtained from reference TRBV5-6 and TRBJ1-6, is as follows: DAGVTQSPTHLIKTRGQQVTLRCSPKSGHDTVSWYQQALGQGPQFIFQYYEEEERQRGNFPDRFSGHQFPNYSSELNVNALLLGDSALYLCASSLNSGSNSPLHFGNGTRLTVT.

There are many counts of this clonotype. The J gene is TRBJ2-1, the V gene TRBV28; maybe TRBD1 (5 bases). V lost 4 bases, J lost 7 bases, and 11 bases lay in between. CDR1 and CDR2 (germline): MDHEN, SYDVKM. The CDR3 consists of 13 residues. This chain's CDR3 is CASSSPHRNEQFF. Written as DNA, the CDR3 is TGTGCCAGCAGTTCCCCCCACAGGAATGAGCAGTTCTTC. Full variable domain (outside the CDR3, taken from reference TRBV28 and TRBJ2-1): DVKVTQSSRYLVKRTGEKVFLECVQDMDHENMFWYRQDPGLGLRLIYFSYDVKMKEKGDIPEGYSVSREKKERFSLILESASTNQTSMYLCASSSPHRNEQFFGPGTRLTVL.

This clonotype was seen ten or more times. V is TRBV5-8 and J is TRBJ2-5; a possible D gene is TRBD1 (5 bases). The CDR3 sequence is 14 residues long. The V and J ends lost 4 bases and 5 bases respectively, with 15 bases between them. The germline V gene encodes CDR1 SGHTS and CDR2 YDEGEE. The CDR3 protein is CASSPAWGTETQYF. CDR3 nucleotides: TGTGCCAGCAGCCCCGCCTGGGGCACCGAGACCCAGTACTTC.

This clonotype was observed at least ten times. V is TRBV24-1 and J is TRBJ2-1, with TRBD2 matching over 11 bases. Trimming cost V 7 bases and J 5 bases; bases outside gene matches: 6. Germline V CDR1 and CDR2: KGHDR, SFDVKD. CDR3 length equals 15 residues. CDR3 residues: CATRPRLAGNNEQFF. For the CDR3, the DNA is TGTGCCACCAGACCCCGACTAGCGGGAAACAATGAGCAGTTCTTC.

The chain joins TRBV4-3 to TRBJ2-1; a possible D gene is TRBD2 (5 bases). The CDR3 has 16 residues. V dropped 1 base and J dropped 9 bases, with 19 bases sitting between them. The V gene's germline CDR1 is LGHNA and CDR2 YSLEER. This CDR3 reads CASSQGLLTFESEQFF. As DNA, the CDR3 is TGCGCCAGCAGCCAAGGACTACTCACCTTCGAAAGTGAGCAGTTCTTC.

With respect to this clonotype: This may arise from a read error, as a much more abundant clone is one base away. This rearrangement joins TRBV7-3 to TRBJ2-2; 10 bases align to TRBD2. V shed 3 bases, J shed 2 bases, and the junction held 3 bases outside the gene matches. Germline loops: CDR1 SGHTA, CDR2 FQGTGA. CDR3 length: 16 amino acids. In DNA, the CDR3 is TGTGCCAGCAGCTTTTCTAGCGGGAGAAACACCGGGGAGCTGTTTTTT. Protein product: CASSFSSGRNTGELFF.

This chain connects TRBV6-2 or TRBV6-3 to TRBJ2-1; 12 nucleotides agree with TRBD2. The CDR3 consists of 17 residues. Germline values: CDR1 MNHEY, CDR2 SVGEGT. The ends lost 6 bases at V and 6 bases at J; junction bases unmatched: 12. This CDR3 is CASSTLAGGPKSNEQFF. CDR3 DNA sequence: TGTGCCAGCAGCACGCTAGCGGGAGGGCCAAAGTCCAATGAGCAGTTCTTC.

CDR3 in amino acids: CASRETGTGRTYEQYF. DNA for the CDR3: TGTGCCAGCAGAGAAACCGGGACAGGGAGAACCTACGAGCAGTACTTC. J is TRBJ2-7 and V is TRBV6-2 or TRBV6-3; 9 nucleotides agree with TRBD1. CDR1 and CDR2 from the germline V gene are MNHEY and SVGEGT. CDR3 length: 16 residues. Unmatched junction bases numbered 11, after V lost 6 bases and J lost 2 bases.

The V gene is TRBV28, the J gene TRBJ1-6; possibly TRBD1 for D (5 bases). Germline CDR1 MDHEN, CDR2 SYDVKM. The germline V and J ends were trimmed by 7 bases and 2 bases, with 15 bases remaining between them. This CDR3 has 16 amino acids. CDR3 DNA sequence: TGTGCCAGCACCCTGGGGGGAAGACCCTATAATTCACCCCTCCACTTT. This codes for CASTLGGRPYNSPLHF.

This clonotype was recorded many times. The chain combines TRBV7-2 with TRBJ1-4; the D is unclear. Germline V CDR1 and CDR2: SGHTA, FQGNSA. CDR3 length: 15 residues. V lost 5 bases and J 0 bases, leaving 10 bases between the germline ends. The CDR3 coding sequence is TGTGCCAGCAGCCACGCTGGGGCAACTAATGAAAAACTGTTTTTT. The encoded protein is CASSHAGATNEKLFF.